The 22 T cell receptor beta chains presented below share a single source sample, sequenced in a study of shared clonotypes between healthy human individuals. The table came from immunoSEQ multiplex PCR; TCRdb's copy has only in-frame clones and leaves some out. The sample has roughly 2.5 million clones, around nine tenths seen once. Input material: naive CD4+ T cells sorted from blood. Subset of the sample: CD45RA+ positively selected. The receptors originated from a man aged 18 to 30 in good health.

The rearrangement uses TRBV15 and TRBJ2-5; maybe TRBD2 (5 bases). The CDR3 runs 16 residues. Trimming cost V 2 bases and J 5 bases, with 18 bases left between them. CDR1 LNHNV and CDR2 YYDKDF come from the germline V gene (reference sequence). CDR3 DNA: TGTGCCACCAGCAGAAGTTACAGCCAAGGAGGTGAGACCCAGTACTTC. This codes for CATSRSYSQGGETQYF.

This clone was recorded only once. The chain recombines TRBV29-1 with TRBJ1-4, with D hard to call. The CDR3 contains 15 residues. V lost 4 bases, J lost 1 base, and 13 bases lay in between. Germline CDR1 reads SQVTM; CDR2 reads ANQGSEA. CDR3 sequence (DNA): TGCAGCGTTGTCCCCGGAGGAGAAACTAATGAAAAACTGTTTTTT. Protein product: CSVVPGGETNEKLFF.

The chain joins TRBV5-1 to TRBJ2-3, with D tentatively TRBD2 (5 bases). The CDR3 runs 16 residues. Germline CDR1 reads SGHRS; CDR2 reads YFSETQ. V gave up 3 bases and J gave up 0 bases, with 14 bases separating them. The CDR3 DNA is TGCGCCAGCAGCTATGACGCCGCGGGTAGCACAGATACGCAGTATTTT. Encoded protein: CASSYDAAGSTDTQYF. The variable domain in full, completed from reference TRBV5-1 and TRBJ2-3, reads KAGVTQTPRYLIKTRGQQVTLSCSPISGHRSVSWYQQTPGQGLQFLFEYFSETQRNKGNFPGRFSGRQFSNSRSEMNVSTLELGDSALYLCASSYDAAGSTDTQYFGPGTRLTVL.

This chain links TRBV5-6 with TRBJ2-7, with 12 bases fitting TRBD2. V trimming: 7 bases; J trimming: 2 bases; junction bases outside the gene matches: 1. This CDR3 has 13 residues. The germline CDR1 and CDR2 sequences are SGHDT and YYEEEE. In DNA, the CDR3 is TGTGCCAGCGGACTAGCGGGAACCTACGAGCAGTACTTC. Its protein product is CASGLAGTYEQYF.

J is TRBJ2-7 and V is TRBV28; 9 bases are a match to TRBD1. CDR1 and CDR2 from the germline V gene are MDHEN and SYDVKM. The CDR3 extends over 16 amino acids. The junction had 12 bases not matched to a gene; V was cut back by 5 bases and J by 4 bases. The CDR3 DNA reads TGTGCCAGCAGTGGAATACCGGGACAGGGCCGTTACGAGCAGTACTTC. This translates into CASSGIPGQGRYEQYF.

Worth noting for this clone: The same CDR3 is also encoded by other DNA sequences in this sample. The chain is built from TRBV6-5 and TRBJ1-1, with no clear D. Trimming left V 5 bases short and J 5 bases short, with 12 bases between. Per the germline V gene, CDR1 is MNHEY and CDR2 is SVGAGI. This CDR3 region has 13 residues. As DNA, the CDR3 is TGTGCCAGCAGTCGGGGTGGTGGTACTGAAGCTTTCTTT. Residues: CASSRGGGTEAFF.

The chain uses TRBV6-1 and TRBJ2-2; 9 nucleotides match TRBD1. CDR1 and CDR2 (germline): MNHNS, SASEGT. Unmatched junction bases numbered 9, after V lost 6 bases and J lost 1 base. The CDR3 consists of 17 residues. CDR3 DNA: TGTGCCAGCAGCGAACTACAGGGGGCAATGAACACCGGGGAGCTGTTTTTT. Translation: CASSELQGAMNTGELFF.

This clone was seen just once. This chain uses TRBV7-8 with TRBJ2-2, with 11 bases matching TRBD1. The CDR3 totals 15 residues. CDR1 and CDR2 from the germline V gene are SGHVS and FQNEAQ. V gave up 5 bases and J gave up 5 bases; unmatched junction bases: 4. DNA of the CDR3: TGTGCCAGCAGCACCGGGACAGGGGGGACCGGGGAGCTGTTTTTT. It specifies CASSTGTGGTGELFF. Variable domain in full (rest from reference TRBV7-8 and TRBJ2-2): GAGVSQSPRYKVAKRGQDVALRCDPISGHVSLFWYQQALGQGPEFLTYFQNEAQLDKSGLPSDRFFAERPEGSVSTLKIQRTQQEDSAVYLCASSTGTGGTGELFFGEGSRLTVL.

This chain joins TRBV7-8 and TRBJ1-4; no clear D gene. The CDR3 has 12 amino acids. Germline loops: CDR1 SGHVS, CDR2 FQNEAQ. The V gene lost 3 bases and the J gene lost 6 bases, with 5 bases spanning the gap. The CDR3 DNA is TGTGCCAGCAGCTTTCGGGATGAAAAACTGTTTTTT. Its protein is CASSFRDEKLFF.

The chain employs TRBV5-4 and TRBJ2-5, with D unclear. With 4 bases removed from V and 7 bases from J, the gap between germline ends came to 14 bases. The CDR3 has 13 residues. From germline, CDR1 is SGHNT and CDR2 YYREEE (reference sequence). The CDR3, as DNA: TGTGCCAGCAGCGCCGAAGTGTGGGGGACCCAGTACTTC. This encodes CASSAEVWGTQYF. Based on the CDR3 plus reference TRBV5-4 and TRBJ2-5, the full variable domain is ETGVTQSPTHLIKTRGQQVTLRCSSQSGHNTVSWYQQALGQGPQFIFQYYREEENGRGNFPPRFSGLQFPNYSSELNVNALELDDSALYLCASSAEVWGTQYFGPGTRLLVL.

Regarding this clone: The sample holds other DNA sequences that translate to the same CDR3. The chain joins TRBV11-2 to TRBJ1-1; D gene uncertain. Trimming removed 2 bases at V and 2 bases at J, with 6 bases between. CDR1 SGHAT and CDR2 FQNNGV come from the germline V gene. This CDR3 has 13 amino acids. CDR3 in amino acids: CASSLTANTEAFF. CDR3 nucleotides: TGTGCCAGCAGCTTAACGGCTAACACTGAAGCTTTCTTT.

The chain uses TRBV18 and TRBJ1-2; D gene uncertain. The CDR3 contains 13 residues. Germline CDR1 KGHSH, CDR2 LQKENI. Trimming cost V 2 bases and J 4 bases, with 8 bases left between them. The CDR3 region is CASSPKEGYGYTF. CDR3 sequence (DNA): TGTGCCAGCTCACCAAAGGAAGGCTATGGCTACACCTTC. Looking up the rest from reference TRBV18 and TRBJ1-2 gives the full variable domain: NAGVMQNPRHLVRRRGQEARLRCSPMKGHSHVYWYRQLPEEGLKFMVYLQKENIIDESGMPKERFSAEFPKEGPSILRIQQVVRGDSAAYFCASSPKEGYGYTFGSGTRLTVV.

The chain couples TRBV29-1 to TRBJ2-5; the D gene could be TRBD1 or TRBD2 (5 bases each). The J call is doubtful: the DNA matches TRBJ2-7 better. The germline V gene has CDR1 SQVTM and CDR2 ANQGSEA. The CDR3 covers 12 residues. The CDR3 reads CSVGANSYEQYF. The CDR3, as DNA: TGCAGCGTCGGGGCTAACTCCTACGAGCAGTACTTC.

Only one count was recorded for this clone. Other DNA sequences in the same sample also yield this CDR3. This chain connects TRBV6-5 to TRBJ2-2, with D perhaps matching TRBD1 (6 bases). This CDR3 comprises 13 residues. Per germline, CDR1 MNHEY and CDR2 SVGAGI. Trimming cost V 2 bases and J 7 bases, with 8 bases left between them. CDR3 nucleotides: TGTGCCAGCAGTTACAGGGGGATCGGGGAGCTGTTTTTT. Its translation: CASSYRGIGELFF.

V is TRBV10-1 and J is TRBJ2-3; D perhaps matches TRBD2 (6 bases). CDR1 WNHNN and CDR2 SYGVQD come from the germline V gene (reference sequence). The ends were cut back, 10 bases at V and 1 base at J, with 12 bases in the middle. This CDR3 has 13 amino acids. CDR3 sequence: CATRDSGTDTQYF. Here the CDR3 DNA reads TGCGCCACCCGGGACTCAGGCACAGATACGCAGTATTTT.

To note about this clone: A junction boundary mismatches the germline segment, possibly from a read error. The V call is TRBV19, the J call TRBJ2-7; TRBD1 might be the D (6 bases). Germline-derived CDR1 and CDR2 are LNHDA and SQIVND (reference sequence). The CDR3 sequence is 15 residues long. CDR3 protein: CASSLEGTLFYEQYF. The CDR3 DNA reads as TGTGCCAGTAGTCTAGAGGGGACACTATTCTACGAGCAGTACTTC.

The CDR3 region is CASSWDYTDTQYF. CDR3 DNA sequence: TGTGCCAGCAGCTGGGACTACACAGATACGCAGTATTTT. The chain uses TRBV5-6 and TRBJ2-3; 7 bases agree with TRBD2. The CDR3 length is 13 residues. Germline V gene sequence: CDR1 SGHDT, CDR2 YYEEEE. The V and J ends lost 3 bases and 2 bases, in that order; junction bases with no gene match: 0.

The rearrangement links TRBV29-1 to TRBJ1-5; perhaps TRBD1 as D (6 bases). This CDR3 is built from 17 residues. V was clipped by 4 bases and J by 2 bases, with 21 bases between them. CDR1 SQVTM and CDR2 ANQGSEA come from the germline V gene. The CDR3 spells CSVVLAGGRLGNQPQHF. The DNA of the CDR3 is TGCAGCGTTGTCTTGGCCGGGGGGCGATTGGGCAATCAGCCCCAGCATTTT.

This chain connects TRBV7-2 to TRBJ2-3, with D hard to call. The CDR3 loop spans 13 amino acids. The V end was cut by 5 bases, the J end by 4 bases, with 10 bases between. The germline gives CDR1 SGHTA, CDR2 FQGNSA. The CDR3 DNA sequence: TGTGCCAGCAGCCCCCTCCCATCAGATACGCAGTATTTT. Its translation: CASSPLPSDTQYF. Full variable domain (outside the CDR3, taken from reference TRBV7-2 and TRBJ2-3): GAGVSQSPSNKVTEKGKDVELRCDPISGHTALYWYRQSLGQGLEFLIYFQGNSAPDKSGLPSDRFSAERTGGSVSTLTIQRTQQEDSAVYLCASSPLPSDTQYFGPGTRLTVL.

This chain connects TRBV25-1 to TRBJ2-7, with D possibly being TRBD2 (5 bases). The CDR3 covers 12 residues. CDR1 MGHDK and CDR2 SYGVNS come from the germline V gene. The V end was cut by 4 bases, the J end by 5 bases, with 9 bases between. CDR3 sequence (DNA): TGTGCCAGCAGTGGATCCGGGGACGAGCAGTACTTC. This sequence encodes CASSGSGDEQYF.

V and J are TRBV7-8 and TRBJ2-5; 7 bases align to TRBD1. The germline V gene has CDR1 SGHVS and CDR2 FQNEAQ. This CDR3 has 15 amino acids. Unmatched junction bases numbered 7, after V lost 1 base and J lost 5 bases. CDR3 DNA sequence: TGTGCCAGCAGCTTAGGGACAGGACGGTCCGAGACCCAGTACTTC. Translation: CASSLGTGRSETQYF.

The gene calls are TRBV4-1 and TRBJ1-3; unclear D gene. V lost 3 bases and J 0 bases, leaving 12 bases between the germline ends. The V gene's germline CDR1 is MGHRA and CDR2 YSYEKL. The CDR3 has 16 amino acids. CDR3 sequence: CASSQSQSSSGNTIYF. CDR3 bases: TGCGCCAGCAGCCAGTCACAGAGCAGCTCTGGAAACACCATATATTTT.